One sample yielded the 21 T cell receptor beta chains listed below, sequenced in a study of cytomegalovirus exposure and HLA in healthy donors. The PCR was carried out with 60 Vbeta primers and 13 Jbeta primers. The data were produced by immunoSEQ multiplex PCR, yet TCRdb's version contains in-frame clones alone and is incomplete. In the table there are 85,000 to 120,000 clones, about three fifths of which are singletons. Sequenced material: PBMCs. These receptors all stem from a human donor in good health.

In this sample, this clone turned up a few times. The gene calls are TRBV9 and TRBJ2-1; D is undetermined. CDR3 length equals 15 residues. Germline V CDR1 and CDR2: SGDLS, YYNGEE. V was trimmed by 2 bases and J by 9 bases, leaving 18 bases between them. The CDR3 is CASSVASSPTSEQFF. The CDR3 nucleotides read TGTGCCAGCAGCGTCGCCTCCTCCCCCACAAGTGAGCAGTTCTTC. The entire variable domain, with the rest obtained from reference TRBV9 and TRBJ2-1, is as follows: DSGVTQTPKHLITATGQRVTLRCSPRSGDLSVYWYQQSLDQGLQFLIQYYNGEERAKGNILERFSAQQFPDLHSELNLSSLELGDSALYFCASSVASSPTSEQFFGPGTRLTVL.

The gene calls are TRBV6-6 and TRBJ1-1; tentative D call: TRBD1 (6 bases). The CDR3 is 13 amino acids. V was cut by 7 bases and J by 1 base, with 10 bases left in between. Looked up from germline, CDR1 is MNHNY and CDR2 is SVGAGI (reference sequence). CDR3 DNA sequence: TGTGCCAGCAACGAACAGGGGAACACTGAAGCTTTCTTT. This translates into CASNEQGNTEAFF.

About this clone itself: This sample includes further DNA sequences coding for the same CDR3. The chain has TRBV5-1 and TRBJ1-2; perhaps TRBD1 as D (6 bases). CDR3 size: 16 residues. V lost 4 bases, J lost 4 bases, and 20 bases lay in between. Germline lookup yields CDR1 SGHRS and CDR2 YFSETQ. The CDR3 is CASSHNSIQGSYGYTF. DNA of the CDR3: TGCGCCAGCAGCCATAACAGCATACAGGGATCCTATGGCTACACCTTC.

The chain recombines TRBV7-2 with TRBJ2-3, with TRBD2 as a possible D gene (7 bases). Germline V lookup: CDR1 SGHTA, CDR2 FQGNSA. Trimming shortened V by 6 bases and J by 4 bases, and 20 bases separated the two germline ends. The CDR3 covers 16 residues. The CDR3 DNA reads TGTGCCAGCAGAGTGGGGGGGGGCGTGGGTGCAGATACGCAGTATTTT. Its translation is CASRVGGGVGADTQYF.

This chain uses TRBV4-2 with TRBJ2-5; TRBD2 agrees at 7 bases. Germline trimming cut 1 base from V and 11 bases from J; bases unmatched to any gene: 13. Germline assignment: CDR1 LGHNA and CDR2 YNFKEQ. The CDR3 sequence is 15 residues long. CDR3 sequence: CASSQGGAGREKQYF. The CDR3 nucleotides are TGTGCCAGCAGCCAAGGAGGGGCTGGGAGGGAGAAGCAGTACTTC.

This clone was seen more than once but under ten times. This chain links TRBV19 with TRBJ2-7; a possible D gene is TRBD1 (6 bases). There are 15 residues in the CDR3. Trimming cost V 0 bases and J 3 bases, with 12 bases left between them. Germline CDR1 is LNHDA and CDR2 is SQIVND (reference sequence). The CDR3 coding sequence is TGTGCCAGTAGTATAGATCCGGACAGCTACTACGAGCAGTACTTC. Its protein product is CASSIDPDSYYEQYF.

This clone has only a few counts. The chain employs TRBV27 and TRBJ2-5; perhaps D is TRBD1 or TRBD2 (6 bases each). With the DNA end fitting TRBJ2-7 better, the J assignment may be wrong. Germline assignment: CDR1 MNHEY and CDR2 SMNVEV (reference sequence). The CDR3 has 11 amino acids. CDR3 in amino acids: CASRGGGEQYF. In nucleotides, the CDR3 is TGTGCCAGCAGAGGAGGGGGCGAGCAGTACTTC.

Worth noting for this clone: The junction departs from germline at one end; a sequencing error may be responsible. J is TRBJ2-7 and V is TRBV7-9; D call uncertain. From germline, CDR1 is SEHNR and CDR2 FQNEAQ (reference sequence). The CDR3 has 12 amino acids. The CDR3 is CSSSLISYEQYF. For the CDR3, the DNA is TGTTCCAGCAGCCTTATCTCCTACGAGCAGTACTTC.

The chain joins TRBV16 to TRBJ1-5; D is unclear. Per germline, CDR1 KGHSY and CDR2 FQNENV. V lost 4 bases and J 4 bases, leaving 14 bases between the germline ends. CDR3 length equals 15 residues. This CDR3 reads CASSPPHRSNQPQHF. The CDR3 DNA is TGTGCCAGCAGCCCCCCCCATAGGAGTAATCAGCCCCAGCATTTT.

Turning to this clone: A junction boundary mismatches the germline segment, possibly from a read error. This chain joins TRBV5-6 and TRBJ1-2; 8 nucleotides align to TRBD1. CDR1 is SGHDT, CDR2 YYEEEE, per germline. The CDR3 has 15 residues. The CDR3 spells CASSPPLGTGAGYAF. The CDR3 nucleotides read TGTGCCAGCAGCCCCCCCCTGGGGACAGGTGCGGGCTACGCCTTC.

J is TRBJ2-7 and V is TRBV2; 7 bases line up with TRBD1. The CDR3 sequence is 14 residues long. Germline V lookup: CDR1 SNHLY, CDR2 FYNNEI. V trimming: 6 bases; J trimming: 2 bases; junction bases outside the gene matches: 7. The CDR3 spells CASRSSGTAYEQYF. The CDR3 DNA reads as TGTGCCAGCAGGTCATCCGGGACAGCCTACGAGCAGTACTTC.

The V gene is TRBV7-9, the J gene TRBJ2-1; 7 bases fit TRBD2. This CDR3 contains 17 residues. Germline V gene sequence: CDR1 SEHNR, CDR2 FQNEAQ (reference sequence). Germline trimming cut 5 bases from V and 8 bases from J; bases unmatched to any gene: 18. Written as DNA, the CDR3 is TGTGCCAGCAGCCCACGGGACGCCGCGGGAGATAGCTATGAGCAGTTCTTC. It specifies CASSPRDAAGDSYEQFF.

The count of this clone is one. The gene calls are TRBV6-6 and TRBJ2-4, with a possible D match to TRBD1 (6 bases). This CDR3 region has 16 residues. V shed 7 bases and J shed 2 bases, with 18 bases lying between them. Looked up from germline, CDR1 is MNHNY and CDR2 is SVGAGI (reference sequence). This CDR3 is CASTPSSRGPKNIQYF. CDR3 sequence (DNA): TGTGCCAGCACCCCTTCATCCAGGGGTCCCAAAAACATTCAGTACTTC.

This clone was detected only a few times. V and J are TRBV4-1 and TRBJ1-4; 9 bases map to TRBD1. CDR3 size: 15 residues. CDR1 and CDR2 (germline): MGHRA, YSYEKL. V lost 0 bases and J lost 6; bases outside the gene matches: 2. CDR3 region: CASSQDGTGYEKLFF. CDR3 coding DNA: TGCGCCAGCAGCCAAGACGGGACAGGGTATGAAAAACTGTTTTTT.

The chain uses TRBV6-5 and TRBJ2-7; 10 bases line up with TRBD2. After removal of 2 bases from V and 1 base from J, the junction contained 2 bases not matched to a gene. From germline, CDR1 is MNHEY and CDR2 SVGAGI. The CDR3 contains 15 residues. In DNA form, the CDR3 reads TGTGCCAGCAGTTACGAGACTAGCGGGTCCTACGAGCAGTACTTC. It yields the protein CASSYETSGSYEQYF.

This clone was seen a few times. The chain couples TRBV6-1 to TRBJ1-2; maybe TRBD1 (6 bases). This CDR3 is built from 15 residues. Per germline, CDR1 MNHNS and CDR2 SASEGT. V was clipped by 8 bases and J by 1 base, with 17 bases between them. The CDR3, as DNA: TGTGCCAGCGACAGGAGCCACAGTAATAACTATGGCTACACCTTC. As protein: CASDRSHSNNYGYTF.

This clone was picked up a small number of times. V gene TRBV18 combines with J gene TRBJ2-7; 11 bases match TRBD2. Trimming cost V 4 bases and J 0 bases; bases outside gene matches: 8. CDR1 is KGHSH, CDR2 LQKENI, per germline. The CDR3 sequence is 17 residues long. The DNA of the CDR3 is TGTGCCAGCTCACAACTAGCGGGAGAGGGTAGCTCCTACGAGCAGTACTTC. It translates to CASSQLAGEGSSYEQYF.

This clone showed up just once. The genes are TRBV2 and TRBJ2-1, with D possibly matching TRBD1 (5 bases). In germline, CDR1 is SNHLY, CDR2 FYNNEI. Deletions cut 5 bases from V and 6 bases from J, with 20 bases between. CDR3 length: 16 amino acids. The CDR3 region has the DNA TGTGCCAGCAGTATGTCGAGGACCCATGGGGCCAATGAGCAGTTCTTC. Its translation: CASSMSRTHGANEQFF.

This chain joins TRBV7-2 and TRBJ2-2; perhaps TRBD2 as D (6 bases). The CDR3 is 16 residues long. From germline, CDR1 is SGHTA and CDR2 FQGNSA. The V end lost 5 bases, the J end lost 0 bases, and 13 bases lay between the germline ends. The CDR3 loop is CASSPRLVTNTGELFF. For the CDR3, the DNA is TGTGCCAGCAGCCCTCGACTAGTAACGAACACCGGGGAGCTGTTTTTT.

This chain links TRBV7-6 with TRBJ2-1; 12 bases match TRBD2. Germline assignment: CDR1 SGHVS and CDR2 FNYEAQ. This CDR3 is 16 amino acids long. J lost 10 bases, V lost 5 bases, and 12 bases had no gene match. The CDR3 reads CASSDTRLAGDREQFF. CDR3 coding DNA: TGTGCCAGCAGCGATACTCGACTAGCGGGAGATCGGGAGCAGTTCTTC.

This chain joins TRBV27 and TRBJ2-7; the match to TRBD2 covers 9 bases. Germline V CDR1 and CDR2: MNHEY, SMNVEV (reference sequence). CDR3 length: 15 amino acids. V lost 4 bases, J lost 3 bases, and 7 bases stayed unmatched. Written as DNA, the CDR3 is TGTGCCAGCAGTTCCCCAGCGGGAGGCGTCTACGAGCAGTACTTC. This codes for CASSSPAGGVYEQYF.